Each of the 4 T cell receptor beta chains below was sequenced from the same sample in a study of human T cells and chemical hapten exposure. TCRdb ran MiXCR on the RACE reads and lists one entry per CDR3 protein. The sample consists of about 140,000 distinct CDR3 sequences, about an eighth of them appearing once. Time point denoted: patch test 2, 6 weeks after DPC sensitization. Documented treatment: therapeutic diphenylcyclopropenone sensitization with weekly scalp DPC. The material sequenced was whole blood, taken in connection with sensitization to the hapten diphenylcyclopropenone (DPC). The receptors here all came from a woman in her forties or fifties with alopecia areata. Some clones in this sample may be carry-over from other donors' samples.

This clonotype was seen a few times. This chain joins TRBV14 and TRBJ2-3; D remains ambiguous. Germline CDR1 and CDR2: SGHDN and FVKESK. This CDR3 is built from 14 residues. Deletions cut 3 bases from V and 2 bases from J, with 9 bases between. The CDR3 loop is CASSQRIHTDTQYF. Here the CDR3 DNA reads TGTGCCAGCAGCCAGCGGATTCACACAGATACGCAGTATTTT.

V is TRBV25-1 and J is TRBJ2-6, with D perhaps TRBD1 or TRBD2 (6 bases each). The germline V gene encodes CDR1 MGHDK and CDR2 SYGVNS. This CDR3 is 18 amino acids long. V was trimmed by 8 bases and J by 0 bases, leaving 20 bases between them. In DNA form, the CDR3 reads TGTGCCAGCTCCCCTTACGGGGGCCGTATCTCTGGGGCCAACGTCCTGACTTTC. Protein product: CASSPYGGRISGANVLTF.

This clonotype has just a few counts. V and J are TRBV20-1 and TRBJ2-3, with D maybe TRBD1 (6 bases). The germline V and J ends were trimmed by 0 bases and 1 base, with 8 bases remaining between them. The germline V gene encodes CDR1 DFQATT and CDR2 SNEGSKA (reference sequence). CDR3 length: 14 residues. The CDR3 nucleotides read TGCAGTGCTAGAGAGGGGGCGGGCACAGATACGCAGTATTTT. Translating it yields CSAREGAGTDTQYF.

The rearrangement uses TRBV20-1 and TRBJ2-3, with TRBD2 matching over 9 bases. V dropped 3 bases and J dropped 0; count of bases not matched to a gene: 7. Per the germline V gene, CDR1 is DFQATT and CDR2 is SNEGSKA (reference sequence). The CDR3 is 16 residues long. The CDR3 DNA follows: TGCAGTGCTAGTGAAGCGGGGGGTCGTAGCACAGATACGCAGTATTTT. Translating gives CSASEAGGRSTDTQYF.